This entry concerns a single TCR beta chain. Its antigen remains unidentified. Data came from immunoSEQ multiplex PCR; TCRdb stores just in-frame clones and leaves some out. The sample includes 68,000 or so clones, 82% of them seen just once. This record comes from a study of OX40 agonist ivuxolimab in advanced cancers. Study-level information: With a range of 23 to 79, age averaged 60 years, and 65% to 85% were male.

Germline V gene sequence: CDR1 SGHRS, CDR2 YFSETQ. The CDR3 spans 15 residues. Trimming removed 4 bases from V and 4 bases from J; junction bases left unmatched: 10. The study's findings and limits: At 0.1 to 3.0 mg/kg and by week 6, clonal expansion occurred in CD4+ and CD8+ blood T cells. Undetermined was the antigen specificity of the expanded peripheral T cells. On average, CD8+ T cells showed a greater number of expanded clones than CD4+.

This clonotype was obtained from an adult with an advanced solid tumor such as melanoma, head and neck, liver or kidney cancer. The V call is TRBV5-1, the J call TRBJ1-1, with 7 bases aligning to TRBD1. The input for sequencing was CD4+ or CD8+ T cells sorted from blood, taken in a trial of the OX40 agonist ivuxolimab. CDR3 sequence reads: CASSLEGGAVTEAFF. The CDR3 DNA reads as TGCGCCAGCAGCCTTGAAGGGGGCGCAGTCACTGAAGCTTTCTTT.